This T cell receptor (beta chain) was captured in a study of blood T cell repertoires in COVID-19. Study-wide context: The United States, Italy and Spain provided the acute and convalescent COVID-19 samples. PBMCs, B-cell-depleted T cells, or T cells provided the cDNA or gDNA that made up the material.

Method: immunoSEQ multiplex PCR; TCRdb's copy keeps in-frame clones and lacks some. This table has some 83,000 clones, about 92% appearing once. V shed 9 bases and J 5 bases; nucleotides not matched to a gene: 6. The germline V gene encodes CDR1 LNHDA and CDR2 SQIVND (reference sequence). CDR3 size: 12 residues. This chain connects TRBV19 to TRBJ2-5; 7 bases agree with TRBD2. The TCR sequence derives from a man between 45 and 60 years old with acute or convalescent COVID-19. What was sequenced was peripheral blood. The CDR3 DNA reads as TGTGCCAGCAAGACCGGGGGGGAGACCCAGTACTTC. Translated, it gives CASKTGGETQYF.